This TCR beta chain derives from a study of cytomegalovirus exposure and HLA in healthy donors. The CDR3 totals 12 residues. The ends lost 0 bases at V and 13 bases at J; junction bases unmatched: 3. CDR1 is SEHNR and CDR2 is FQNEAQ in the germline V gene (reference sequence). With 60 Vbeta and 13 Jbeta primers, the PCR was carried out. TCRdb's table, derived via immunoSEQ multiplex PCR, lists solely in-frame clones and lacks some. The sample totals around 97,000 clones. The TCR was taken from a man aged 40-49 years in good health and CMV-seronegative. The specimen was PBMCs. The V and J genes are TRBV7-9 and TRBJ1-5; 7 nucleotides align to TRBD1. The CDR3 region is CASSLAPGGQHF. The CDR3 DNA is TGTGCCAGCAGCTTAGCACCAGGGGGACAGCATTTT. The full variable domain, its missing parts supplied by reference TRBV7-9 and TRBJ1-5, is DTGVSQNPRHKITKRGQNVTFRCDPISEHNRLYWYRQTLGQGPEFLTYFQNEAQLEKSRLLSDRFSAERPKGSFSTLEIQRTEQGDSAMYLCASSLAPGGQHFGDGTRLSIL.